A selection of T cell receptor beta chains follows, all from one sample in a study of blood T cell repertoires in COVID-19. Assay used: immunoSEQ multiplex PCR; TCRdb lists only in-frame clones, some missing. Among 84,000 or so clones, approximately 92% were seen once, and the ten largest hold under 7.5%. The sample comprised peripheral blood. These receptors were collected from a woman aged 55 to 70 with active COVID-19. CDR3s include the opening cysteine and the closing phenylalanine or tryptophan. The D gene is left open where the match is weak. Size is omitted from some rows. Given values are once, few, many or a class for expanded clones.

J gene | V gene | clone size | D gene | CDR3 protein | CDR3 DNA
TRBJ2-1 | TRBV27 | NA | NA | CASRSGMSYNEQFF | TGTGCCAGCAGGTCAGGGATGTCCTACAATGAGCAGTTCTTC
TRBJ2-3 | TRBV24-1 | once | TRBD1 | CATSDAGQADTQYF | TGTGCCACCAGTGATGCGGGACAGGCAGATACGCAGTATTTT
TRBJ2-2 | TRBV15 | NA | NA | CATSRDPLGTGELFF | TGTGCCACCAGCAGAGATCCGCTCGGGACTGGGGAGCTGTTTTTT
TRBJ1-6 | TRBV9 | NA | NA | CASSLGHLYNSPLHF | TGTGCCAGCAGCTTAGGACACCTCTATAATTCACCCCTCCACTTT
TRBJ1-3 | TRBV19 | NA | TRBD1 | CASSTTGVSSGNTIYF | TGTGCCAGTAGTACCACAGGGGTAAGCTCTGGAAACACCATATATTTT
TRBJ2-7 | TRBV28 | NA | TRBD2 | CASSSNPGASGRYEQYF | TGTGCCAGCAGTTCCAACCCCGGCGCTAGCGGGAGGTACGAGCAGTACTTC
TRBJ2-2 | TRBV11-3 | NA | NA | CASSLEAGNTGELFF | TGTGCCAGCAGCTTAGAAGCAGGGAACACCGGGGAGCTGTTTTTT
TRBJ2-5 | TRBV15 | NA | NA | CATSRDGQQQALGTQYF | TGTGCCACCAGCAGAGACGGACAGCAGCAAGCTTTGGGGACCCAGTACTTC
TRBJ2-1 | TRBV7-3 | NA | NA | CASSLRGSYNEQFF | TGTGCCAGCAGCTTACGGGGCTCCTACAATGAGCAGTTCTTC
TRBJ1-6 | TRBV30 | NA | NA | CAWSETGSPLHF | TGTGCCTGGAGTGAGACGGGTTCACCCCTCCACTTT
TRBJ1-2 | TRBV7-2 | NA | TRBD1 | CASSLRLARPGQGLGGYTF | TGTGCCAGCAGCTTACGGCTTGCACGACCGGGACAGGGATTGGGGGGCTACACCTTC
TRBJ1-1 | TRBV6-2/TRBV6-3 | NA | TRBD1 | CASSYSNRGAEAFF | TGTGCCAGCAGTTACTCGAACAGGGGCGCTGAAGCTTTCTTT
TRBJ1-5 | TRBV28 | NA | NA | CASKWGDQPQHF | TGTGCCAGCAAGTGGGGAGACCAGCCCCAGCATTTT
TRBJ1-1 | TRBV24-1 | once | NA | CATSRGARGDEAFF | TGTGCCACCAGTCGAGGGGCCCGGGGGGATGAAGCTTTCTTT
TRBJ2-6 | TRBV5-1 | NA | NA | CASQGQSGANVLTF | TGCGCCAGCCAGGGGCAATCTGGGGCCAACGTCCTGACTTTC
TRBJ1-5 | TRBV3-1/TRBV3-2 | NA | TRBD1 | CASSQWSGQGAVGNQPQHF | TGTGCCAGCAGCCAATGGTCGGGACAGGGGGCTGTTGGCAATCAGCCCCAGCATTTT
TRBJ2-5 | TRBV5-1 | NA | NA | CASSLVGRQETQYF | TGCGCCAGCAGCTTGGTGGGCAGGCAAGAGACCCAGTACTTC
TRBJ2-2 | TRBV4-3 | NA | NA | CASSQEYPGELFF | TGCGCCAGCAGCCAAGAGTATCCCGGGGAGCTGTTTTTT
TRBJ1-1 | TRBV29-1 | NA | TRBD1 | CSVGQVNTEAFF | TGCAGCGTCGGACAGGTTAACACTGAAGCTTTCTTT
TRBJ1-4 | TRBV19 | NA | TRBD1 | CASTLPGGTGTEKLFF | TGTGCCAGTACCCTCCCGGGGGGGACAGGGACTGAAAAACTGTTTTTT
TRBJ1-6 | TRBV6-1 | NA | TRBD1 | CASSEGGTGNSPLHF | TGTGCCAGCAGTGAAGGGGGGACAGGAAATTCACCCCTCCACTTT
TRBJ1-1 | TRBV6-5 | NA | NA | CASHEAQGRITEAFF | TGTGCCAGCCATGAGGCTCAGGGCAGAATCACTGAAGCTTTCTTT
TRBJ2-5 | TRBV6-5 | NA | TRBD2 | CASSYWGGQETQYF | TGTGCCAGCAGTTACTGGGGGGGACAAGAGACCCAGTACTTC
TRBJ2-7 | TRBV7-9 | NA | NA | CASSLGVRYEQYF | TGTGCCAGCAGCTTAGGTGTGAGGTACGAGCAGTACTTC
TRBJ2-1 | TRBV27 | NA | TRBD1 | CASSPQGQGIYNEQFF | TGTGCCAGCAGTCCCCAGGGACAGGGGATCTACAATGAGCAGTTCTTC
TRBJ1-5 | TRBV10-3 | NA | NA | CAIQDSSNQPQHF | TGTGCCATCCAAGACAGCAGCAATCAGCCCCAGCATTTT
TRBJ2-1 | TRBV6-6 | NA | TRBD2 | CASSPGGREGRSYNEQFF | TGTGCCAGCAGTCCTGGGGGGCGGGAGGGCCGCTCCTACAATGAGCAGTTCTTC
TRBJ2-5 | TRBV28 | NA | NA | CASGLSTFQETQYF | TGTGCCAGCGGACTATCAACTTTCCAAGAGACCCAGTACTTC
TRBJ1-1 | TRBV18 | NA | TRBD1 | CASSLGQGAILTEAFF | TGTGCCAGCTCACTTGGACAGGGAGCTATTTTGACTGAAGCTTTCTTT
TRBJ2-7 | TRBV2 | NA | NA | CASSRQDYEQYF | TGTGCCAGCAGCAGGCAGGATTATGAGCAGTACTTC
TRBJ2-2 | TRBV7-9 | NA | NA | CASSLAPYNTGELFF | TGTGCCAGCAGCTTAGCCCCCTACAACACCGGGGAGCTGTTTTTT